This is a list of T cell receptor beta chains from one sample in a study of cytomegalovirus exposure and HLA in healthy donors. Libraries were prepared by immunoSEQ multiplex PCR; TCRdb keeps only in-frame clonotypes and omits some of them. Of around 130,000 clones in the sample, over 75% were seen once. Sequencing was carried out using PBMCs. The source is a man aged 35-49 years in good health and CMV-seronegative. Both conserved end residues are part of each CDR3. The D gene is left open where the match is weak. Rows may omit the clone size; those that give it use once, few, many or a size class.

>TRBV6-5|-|-|TRBJ1-1
CASSYNRVNTEAFF
TGTGCCAGCAGTTACAACAGGGTGAACACTGAAGCTTTCTTT
>TRBV5-1|few|TRBD2|TRBJ2-3
CASGAGGLTDTQYF
TGCGCCAGCGGGGCGGGGGGGCTCACAGATACGCAGTATTTT
>TRBV28|-|-|TRBJ1-2
CASSRTAYGYTF
TGTGCCAGCAGTCGGACAGCCTATGGCTACACCTTC
>TRBV7-3|once|-|TRBJ2-2
CASSSAITGAAGELFF
TGTGCCAGCAGCTCCGCAATAACGGGAGCTGCCGGGGAGCTGTTTTTT
>TRBV10-3|-|-|TRBJ2-1
CAISEGGAGGNEQFF
TGTGCCATCAGTGAAGGGGGGGCAGGAGGAAATGAGCAGTTCTTC
>TRBV7-8|few|-|TRBJ1-5
CASSLGIYRDPQPQHF
TGTGCCAGCAGCTTAGGGATTTACAGAGACCCACAGCCCCAGCATTTT
>TRBV2|once|-|TRBJ2-5
CASSSDSEQETQYF
TGTGCCAGCAGTTCGGACAGCGAACAAGAGACCCAGTACTTC
>TRBV18|-|-|TRBJ2-2
CASSPQENTGELFF
TGTGCCAGCTCACCTCAGGAGAACACCGGGGAGCTGTTTTTT
>TRBV9|-|TRBD2|TRBJ2-3
CASSVAGGGTDTQYF
TGTGCCAGCAGCGTAGCGGGGGGGGGCACAGATACGCAGTATTTT
>TRBV11-2|few|-|TRBJ1-1
CASSLVGRGTEAFF
TGTGCCAGCAGCTTAGTGGGCAGGGGCACTGAAGCTTTCTTT
>TRBV18|-|-|TRBJ1-4
CASSRTRGTNEKLFF
TGTGCCAGCTCACGAACCAGGGGAACTAATGAAAAACTGTTTTTT
>TRBV5-1|-|TRBD1|TRBJ2-6
CASSKDRVSGANVLTF
TGCGCCAGCAGTAAGGACAGGGTTTCAGGGGCCAACGTCCTGACTTTC
>TRBV7-6|-|-|TRBJ2-7
CASSLGAGNYEQYF
TGTGCCAGCAGCTTAGGAGCAGGAAACTACGAGCAGTACTTC
>TRBV5-1|-|-|TRBJ2-5
CASSLPQGPTYF
TGCGCCAGCAGCTTGCCTCAGGGCCCTACATACTTC
>TRBV2|few|-|TRBJ2-4
CASSDGRAKNIQYF
TGTGCCAGCAGTGATGGGAGAGCCAAAAACATTCAGTACTTC
>TRBV6-5|-|TRBD1|TRBJ2-7
CASRGTASYEQYF
TGTGCCAGCAGGGGGACAGCCTCCTACGAGCAGTACTTC
>TRBV7-2|-|TRBD1|TRBJ2-1
CASSSQGAFYNEQFF
TGTGCCAGCAGCTCCCAGGGGGCCTTCTACAATGAGCAGTTCTTC
>TRBV2|-|-|TRBJ2-3
CASSGLASSSTDTQYF
TGTGCCAGCAGTGGCCTAGCGTCCTCTAGCACAGATACGCAGTATTTT
>TRBV5-4|-|-|TRBJ2-5
CASSLALPRQETQYF
TGTGCCAGCAGCTTGGCCTTGCCGAGACAAGAGACCCAGTACTTC
>TRBV7-3|-|-|TRBJ2-3
CASSLRGSYTDTQYF
TGTGCCAGCAGCTTAAGAGGGTCATACACAGATACGCAGTATTTT
>TRBV5-4|-|TRBD1|TRBJ2-5
CASSIPGQQETQYF
TGTGCCAGCAGCATCCCGGGACAGCAAGAGACCCAGTACTTC
>TRBV29-1|-|-|TRBJ1-2
CSVRGQKYGYTF
TGCAGCGTTCGTGGACAGAAGTATGGCTACACCTTC
>TRBV9|-|-|TRBJ1-3
CASSAQFEGNTIYF
TGTGCCAGCAGCGCGCAATTCGAGGGAAACACCATATATTTT
>TRBV28|-|-|TRBJ2-5
CASSLSSAGPETQYF
TGTGCCAGCAGTTTATCAAGCGCGGGACCCGAGACCCAGTACTTC
>TRBV19|once|-|TRBJ1-5
CASRNRDQPQHF
TGTGCCAGTAGGAACAGGGATCAGCCCCAGCATTTT
>TRBV7-9|-|-|TRBJ1-1
CASSGRWALVNTEAFF
TGTGCCAGCAGCGGGAGATGGGCTTTGGTGAACACTGAAGCTTTCTTT
>TRBV9|-|-|TRBJ1-3
CASSVSGQISPKGNTIYF
TGTGCCAGCAGCGTATCTGGACAGATCTCGCCAAAGGGAAACACCATATATTTT
>TRBV9|-|TRBD1|TRBJ1-2
CASSAGQGSYGYTF
TGTGCCAGCAGCGCGGGACAGGGGAGCTATGGCTACACCTTC
>TRBV4-1|-|TRBD2|TRBJ2-1
CASSPGGNSGSKDYNEQFF
TGCGCCAGCAGCCCGGGGGGGAATAGCGGGAGTAAGGATTACAATGAGCAGTTCTTC
>TRBV28|-|TRBD1|TRBJ2-7
CASSASTGPYEQYF
TGTGCCAGCAGTGCCTCGACAGGGCCCTACGAGCAGTACTTC
>TRBV9|-|TRBD1|TRBJ2-7
CASSVGDRGLYEQYF
TGTGCCAGCAGCGTAGGGGACAGGGGGCTCTACGAGCAGTACTTC
>TRBV7-8|once|-|TRBJ1-1
CASSLPGTEAFF
TGTGCCAGCAGCTTACCAGGAACTGAAGCTTTCTTT
>TRBV11-3|-|TRBD2|TRBJ2-3
CASSLDGAAGVTDTQYF
TGTGCCAGCAGCTTAGATGGCGCAGCGGGAGTAACGGATACGCAGTATTTT
>TRBV28|-|TRBD2|TRBJ2-7
CASSPSGREGSYEQYF
TGTGCCAGCAGTCCCTCAGGGCGGGAGGGCTCCTACGAGCAGTACTTC
>TRBV7-6|few|-|TRBJ1-1
CASSLGAGLSVNTEAFF
TGTGCCAGCAGCTTAGGGGCTGGGCTTTCTGTGAACACTGAAGCTTTCTTT
>TRBV14|-|TRBD2|TRBJ2-1
CASSQGRLAGGFF
TGTGCCAGCAGCCAAGGTCGACTAGCCGGGGGGTTCTTC